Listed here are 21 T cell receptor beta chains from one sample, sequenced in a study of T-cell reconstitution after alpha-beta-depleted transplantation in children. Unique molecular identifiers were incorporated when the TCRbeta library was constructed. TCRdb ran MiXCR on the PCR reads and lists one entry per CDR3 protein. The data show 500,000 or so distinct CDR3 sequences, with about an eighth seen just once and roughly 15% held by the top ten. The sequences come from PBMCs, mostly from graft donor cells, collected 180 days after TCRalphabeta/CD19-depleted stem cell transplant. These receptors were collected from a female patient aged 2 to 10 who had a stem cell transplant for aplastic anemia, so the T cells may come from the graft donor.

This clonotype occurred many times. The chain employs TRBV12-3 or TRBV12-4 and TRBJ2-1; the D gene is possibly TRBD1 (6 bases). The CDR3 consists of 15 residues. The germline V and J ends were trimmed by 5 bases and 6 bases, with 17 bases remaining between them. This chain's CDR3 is CASSPQGYSTNEQFF. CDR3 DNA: TGTGCCAGCAGTCCCCAGGGGTATTCCACCAATGAGCAGTTCTTC.

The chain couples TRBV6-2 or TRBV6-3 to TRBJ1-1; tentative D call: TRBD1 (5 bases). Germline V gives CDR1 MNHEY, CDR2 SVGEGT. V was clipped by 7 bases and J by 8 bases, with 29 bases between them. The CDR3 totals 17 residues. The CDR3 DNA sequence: TGTGCCAGCAAATCTTGGGAAGGTGGGGACTTCGCCGAAGAAGCTTTCTTT. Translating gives CASKSWEGGDFAEEAFF.

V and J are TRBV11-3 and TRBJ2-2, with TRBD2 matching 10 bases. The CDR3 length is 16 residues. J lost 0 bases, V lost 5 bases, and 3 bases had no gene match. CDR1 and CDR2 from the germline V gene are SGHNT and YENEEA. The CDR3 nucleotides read TGTGCCAGCAGCCCTGGACTAGCGGCGAACACCGGGGAGCTGTTTTTT. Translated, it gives CASSPGLAANTGELFF.

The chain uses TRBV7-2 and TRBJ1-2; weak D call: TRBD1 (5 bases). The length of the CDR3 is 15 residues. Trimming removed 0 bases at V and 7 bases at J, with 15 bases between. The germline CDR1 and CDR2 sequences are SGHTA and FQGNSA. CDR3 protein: CASSLAGQGSAGYTF. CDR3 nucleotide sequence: TGTGCCAGCAGCTTAGCAGGGCAGGGCTCAGCTGGCTACACCTTC.

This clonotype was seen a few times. CDR3 sequence (DNA): TGTGCCAGCACAGGGAATAGGAACACCGGGGAGCTGTTTTTT. Translated, it gives CASTGNRNTGELFF. The chain joins TRBV27 to TRBJ2-2, with a weak D call TRBD1 (5 bases). The CDR3 runs 14 residues. V lost 7 bases and J lost 1, with 10 bases in between. Germline CDR1 MNHEY, CDR2 SMNVEV (reference sequence).

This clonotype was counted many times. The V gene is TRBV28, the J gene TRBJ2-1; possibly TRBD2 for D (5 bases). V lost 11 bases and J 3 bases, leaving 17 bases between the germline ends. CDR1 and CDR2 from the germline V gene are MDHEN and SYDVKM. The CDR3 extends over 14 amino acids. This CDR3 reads CALGPRADYNEQFF. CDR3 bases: TGTGCCTTAGGGCCGCGGGCCGACTACAATGAGCAGTTCTTC.

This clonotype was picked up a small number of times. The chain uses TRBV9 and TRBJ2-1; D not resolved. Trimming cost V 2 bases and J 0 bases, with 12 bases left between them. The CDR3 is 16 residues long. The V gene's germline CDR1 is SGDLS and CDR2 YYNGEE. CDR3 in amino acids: CASSVFRRNSYNEQFF. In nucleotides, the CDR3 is TGTGCCAGCAGCGTTTTTCGGCGGAACTCCTACAATGAGCAGTTCTTC.

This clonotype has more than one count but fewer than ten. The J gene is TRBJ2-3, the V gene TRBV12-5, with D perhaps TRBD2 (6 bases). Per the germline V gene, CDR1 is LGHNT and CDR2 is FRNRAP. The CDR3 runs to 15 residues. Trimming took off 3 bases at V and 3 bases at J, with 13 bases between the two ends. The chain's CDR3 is CASGLTGAGTDTQYF. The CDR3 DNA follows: TGTGCTAGTGGTTTAACTGGTGCGGGGACAGATACGCAGTATTTT.

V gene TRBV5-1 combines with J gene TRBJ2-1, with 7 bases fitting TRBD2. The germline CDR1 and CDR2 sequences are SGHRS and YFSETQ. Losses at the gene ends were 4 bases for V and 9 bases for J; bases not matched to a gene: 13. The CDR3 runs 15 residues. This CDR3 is CASSLRTRAIGEQFF. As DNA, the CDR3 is TGCGCCAGCAGCCTACGGACTAGGGCAATTGGTGAGCAGTTCTTC.

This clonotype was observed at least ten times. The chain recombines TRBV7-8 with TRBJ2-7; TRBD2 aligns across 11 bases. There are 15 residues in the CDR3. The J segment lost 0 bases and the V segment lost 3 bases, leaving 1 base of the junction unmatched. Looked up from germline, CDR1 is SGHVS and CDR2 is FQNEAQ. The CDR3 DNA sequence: TGTGCCAGCAGCTTCACTAGCGGGAGCTCCTACGAGCAGTACTTC. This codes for CASSFTSGSSYEQYF.

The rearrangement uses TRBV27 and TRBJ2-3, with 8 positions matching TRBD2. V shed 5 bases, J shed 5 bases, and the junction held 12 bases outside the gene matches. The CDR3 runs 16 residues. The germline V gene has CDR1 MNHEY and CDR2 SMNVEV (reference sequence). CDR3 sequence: CASSRNPWSGGDTQYF. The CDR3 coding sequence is TGTGCCAGCAGTCGTAACCCGTGGAGCGGGGGAGATACGCAGTATTTT.

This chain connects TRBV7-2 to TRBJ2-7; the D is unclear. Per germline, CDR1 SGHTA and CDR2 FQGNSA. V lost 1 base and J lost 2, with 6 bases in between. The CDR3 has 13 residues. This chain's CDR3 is CASSLVAPYEQYF. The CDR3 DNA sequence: TGTGCCAGCAGCTTAGTAGCCCCCTACGAGCAGTACTTC.

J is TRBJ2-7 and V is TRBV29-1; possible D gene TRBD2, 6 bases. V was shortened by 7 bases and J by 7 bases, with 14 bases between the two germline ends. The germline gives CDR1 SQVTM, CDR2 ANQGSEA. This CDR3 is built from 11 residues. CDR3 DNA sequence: TGCAGCGCCCAGGGTGCGGGGGAGCAGTACGTC. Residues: CSAQGAGEQYV.

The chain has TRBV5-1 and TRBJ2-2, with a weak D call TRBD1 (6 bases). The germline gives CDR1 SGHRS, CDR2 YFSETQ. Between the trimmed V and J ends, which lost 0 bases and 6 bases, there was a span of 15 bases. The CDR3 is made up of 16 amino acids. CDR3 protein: CASSLGMNRVSGELFF. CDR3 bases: TGCGCCAGCAGCTTGGGGATGAACAGGGTATCCGGGGAGCTGTTTTTT.

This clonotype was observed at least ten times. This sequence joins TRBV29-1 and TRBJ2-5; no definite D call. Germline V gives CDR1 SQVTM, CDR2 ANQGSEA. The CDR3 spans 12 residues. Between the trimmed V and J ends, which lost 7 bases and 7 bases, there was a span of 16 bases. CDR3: CSALASLGTQYF. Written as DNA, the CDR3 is TGCAGCGCCCTGGCCAGTCTGGGGACCCAGTACTTC.

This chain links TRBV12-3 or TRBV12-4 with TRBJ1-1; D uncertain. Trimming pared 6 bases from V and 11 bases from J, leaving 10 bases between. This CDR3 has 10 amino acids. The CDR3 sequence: CASSSVVAFF. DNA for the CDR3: TGTGCCAGCAGCTCCGTGGTGGCTTTCTTT.

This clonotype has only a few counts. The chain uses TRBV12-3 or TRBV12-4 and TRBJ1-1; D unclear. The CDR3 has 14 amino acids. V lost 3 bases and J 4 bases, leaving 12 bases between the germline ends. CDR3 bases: TGTGCCAGCAGTTTTGGTGTCAGACTCACTGAAGCTTTCTTT. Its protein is CASSFGVRLTEAFF.

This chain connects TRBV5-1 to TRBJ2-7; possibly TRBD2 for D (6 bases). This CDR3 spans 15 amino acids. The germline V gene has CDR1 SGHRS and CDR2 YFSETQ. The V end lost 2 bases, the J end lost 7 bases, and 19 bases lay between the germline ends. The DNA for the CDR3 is TGCGCCAGCAGCTTTGGGACGGGAGCTCGCCCAGAGCAGTACTTC. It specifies CASSFGTGARPEQYF.

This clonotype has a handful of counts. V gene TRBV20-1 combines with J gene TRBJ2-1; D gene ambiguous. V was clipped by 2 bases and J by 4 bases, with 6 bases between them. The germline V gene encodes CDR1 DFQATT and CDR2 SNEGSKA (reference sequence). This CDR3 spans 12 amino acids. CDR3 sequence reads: CSARQVYNEQFF. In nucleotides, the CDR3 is TGCAGTGCTAGACAGGTATACAATGAGCAGTTCTTC.

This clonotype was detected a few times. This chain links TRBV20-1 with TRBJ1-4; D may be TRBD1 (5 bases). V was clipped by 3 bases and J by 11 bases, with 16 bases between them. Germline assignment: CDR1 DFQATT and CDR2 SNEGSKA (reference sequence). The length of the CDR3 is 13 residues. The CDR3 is CSASRLTGGKLFF. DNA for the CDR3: TGCAGTGCTAGCCGCCTCACGGGGGGGAAACTGTTTTTT.

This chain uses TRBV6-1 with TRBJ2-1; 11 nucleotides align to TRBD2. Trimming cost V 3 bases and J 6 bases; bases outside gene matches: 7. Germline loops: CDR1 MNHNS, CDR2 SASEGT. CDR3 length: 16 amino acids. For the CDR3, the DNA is TGTGCCAGCAGTGACCTTAGCGGGAGGGCCGCCAATGAGCAGTTCTTC. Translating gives CASSDLSGRAANEQFF.